The sequence of this T cell receptor beta chain was determined in a study of T cell repertoires in cytomegalovirus infection (dated by TCRdb to about 2019). Study-level background: Because public TCR beta signatures pointed to carriage of CMV infection together with the matching HLA type, the HLA type of each donor mattered for the analysis. What the research found in general, with its limitations: The ex vivo response was dominated by HLA-C-restricted CMV-specific TCR beta clonotypes, which also provided the single most frequent clonotype in two of eight donors. In both this cohort and an independent cohort of a few hundred donors, the cumulative frequency of public TCR beta family members distinguished carriers of CMV infection plus the relevant HLA type.

The CDR3 runs 15 residues from the cysteine to the phenylalanine. Of the read, only the CDR3 DNA is kept; its 45 bases are in frame from base 1. From a lookup of the germline V gene, CDR1 and CDR2 are MDHEN and SYDVKM. Trimming takes 5 bases from V and 0 bases from J, and the germline ends sit 14 bases apart. This clonotype was recorded at least ten times. No cognate antigen has been identified for it. The sample holds no much larger clone one base away, and base qualities are not on file. The sequencer was an Illumina HiSeq 1500. Using fastp at Q25 and MiXCR, TCRdb reprocessed the public reads and kept productive beta chains. Rows are unified per CDR3 protein, each entry keeping the most common DNA and genes. Recorded for this sample are roughly 200,000 distinct CDR3 sequences; 8% to 10% of them occurred a single time. Roughly 5.1% of the sample is held by the ten biggest clonotypes.

Material for sequencing was PBMCs. This clonotype was obtained from a human donor in good health (CMV status not recorded). Some clones in this sample may be carry-over from other donors' samples. The rearrangement combines TRBV28 with TRBJ2-7, and the D gene may be TRBD1, 6 bases matching. The base sequence is TGTGCCAGCAGTCCATTGGACAGTTTCTCCTACGAGCAGTACTTC. Its product reads: CASSPLDSFSYEQYF.